This is a list of T cell receptor beta chains from one sample in a study of T-cell memory formation after mild COVID-19. TCRdb redid the calling of the 5' RACE reads with MiXCR, one entry per CDR3 protein. In the table there are 550,000 to 650,000 distinct CDR3 sequences, 15% to 20% of which are singletons. Sequencing was carried out using PBMCs or a T cell subset sorted from them (not recorded which). These receptors all come from an adult woman who had mild COVID-19 (a few samples of this study predate the infection). Cell type and time point are not known. Each CDR3 is given without its conserved first and last residue.

v_gene,j_gene,CDR3aa
TRBV13,TRBJ1-1,ASLPGPTTEAF
TRBV12-3/TRBV12-4,TRBJ1-6,ASSFQGNSPLH
TRBV24-1,TRBJ2-7,ATSDTGTDASYEQY
TRBV7-8,TRBJ2-5,ASSKGQQETQY
TRBV30,TRBJ2-3,AKGRQGSTDTQY
TRBV15,TRBJ2-1,ATSRVKGSYNEQF
TRBV20-1,TRBJ2-1,SARAQVDEQF
TRBV7-9,TRBJ1-4,ASSLDDLSEKLF
TRBV7-2,TRBJ2-7,ASSLEVGRKRYEQY
TRBV9,TRBJ1-6,ASSGQPDSPLH
TRBV30,TRBJ1-6,AWSVRGRMDSPLH
TRBV11-1,TRBJ2-1,ASSFSRAAWGNEQF
TRBV3-1,TRBJ1-1,VSSQVRFENTEAF
TRBV5-6,TRBJ1-2,ASSFDGGPTYGYT
TRBV21-1,TRBJ2-2,ASSKDHRKNTGELF
TRBV5-1,TRBJ2-7,ASSHRPGREVSYEQY
TRBV24-1,TRBJ1-5,ATSDYINQPQH
TRBV18,TRBJ1-1,ASSPPGQGALNTEAF
TRBV13,TRBJ2-7,ASSPGLSSSYEQY
TRBV19,TRBJ2-3,ASRLRQVTTDTQY
TRBV12-3/TRBV12-4,TRBJ2-3,ASSLGSFITDTQY
TRBV9,TRBJ2-1,ASSFHGGEGDEQF
TRBV24-1,TRBJ1-1,ATSGVGTGNTEAF
TRBV7-8,TRBJ2-7,ASSWGWGKGSYEQY
TRBV7-2,TRBJ2-2,ASSRPGLAGVRELF
TRBV15,TRBJ2-2,ATSRDRLVSGELF
TRBV24-1,TRBJ2-3,ATSDPRTEIDTQY
TRBV12-3/TRBV12-4,TRBJ1-5,ASGSTSNQPQH
TRBV13,TRBJ2-1,ASSLGGPGTSGTF
TRBV6-5,TRBJ2-7,ASSPSGQGFWEQY
TRBV5-1,TRBJ2-7,ASSLSGQLHEQY
TRBV3-1,TRBJ1-2,ASSPDRAGYT
TRBV15,TRBJ2-7,ATSRDRAKRGSSYEQY
TRBV27,TRBJ2-1,ASSLSPLVGNEQF
TRBV6-2/TRBV6-3,TRBJ2-7,ASTRDFSYEQY
TRBV3-1,TRBJ2-7,ASSQQLAGGNEQY
TRBV5-1,TRBJ2-3,ASSLGGQGYDTQY
TRBV29-1,TRBJ1-1,SDRDRVTEAF
TRBV7-6,TRBJ2-5,ASSYGLAGVLQETQY
TRBV12-3/TRBV12-4,TRBJ1-6,ASSPPGMYSPLH
TRBV12-3/TRBV12-4,TRBJ2-3,ASRAPSLTDTQY
TRBV7-9,TRBJ2-1,ASSLVAGGTYNEQF
TRBV5-5,TRBJ2-6,ASSSFAGSGANVLT
TRBV20-1,TRBJ1-1,SAWTVYTEAF
TRBV5-1,TRBJ2-5,ASSLAYSGGAGETQY
TRBV10-3,TRBJ1-2,AISESAGRIYGYT
TRBV27,TRBJ2-7,ASSYSGGPGEQY
TRBV7-9,TRBJ2-7,ASREAQGTYEQY
TRBV19,TRBJ1-5,ASSIWGQGHQPQH
TRBV11-2,TRBJ2-1,ASSLGGGTTYNEQF
TRBV3-1,TRBJ2-1,ASSQPQGHNEQF
TRBV6-1,TRBJ2-1,ASSEGRLTHEQF
TRBV5-1,TRBJ2-7,ASSTGDPGQYEQY